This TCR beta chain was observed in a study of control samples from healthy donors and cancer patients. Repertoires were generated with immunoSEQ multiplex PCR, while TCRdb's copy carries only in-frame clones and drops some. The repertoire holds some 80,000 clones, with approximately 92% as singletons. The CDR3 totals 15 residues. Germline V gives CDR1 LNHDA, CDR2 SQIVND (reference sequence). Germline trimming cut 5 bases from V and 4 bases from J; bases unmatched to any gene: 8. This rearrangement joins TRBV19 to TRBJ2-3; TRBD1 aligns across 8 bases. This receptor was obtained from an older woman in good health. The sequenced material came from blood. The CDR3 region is CASSRRTGPADTQYF. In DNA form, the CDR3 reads TGTGCCAGTAGTCGGCGGACAGGGCCCGCAGATACGCAGTATTTT.